This T cell receptor (beta chain) is from a study of cytomegalovirus exposure and HLA in healthy donors. General study results and limits: Later, an analysis found that common viral pathogens appeared to be linked with several of the most significant clusters. Equally common other TCR beta chains were less clonally expanded than HLA-associated ones, a later analysis found. The authors enumerated 150 to 200 TCR beta chains as linked to cytomegalovirus. Researchers reportedly found TCR beta sequences accurately predicted most subjects' HLA-A and HLA-B alleles.

PCR employed 60 Vbeta and 13 Jbeta primers. Using immunoSEQ multiplex PCR, the repertoire was profiled, and TCRdb retains in-frame clones only, with some absent. Of about 130,000 clones listed, about 66% are singletons. Turning to this clone: Its antigen remains unknown.

This CDR3 has 13 amino acids. V was trimmed by 6 bases and J by 8 bases, leaving 11 bases between them. Germline V gene data show CDR1 as MNHEY and CDR2 as SMNVEV (reference sequence). Sample: PBMCs. The receptor comes from a human donor in good health. The genes are TRBV27 and TRBJ1-6, with D perhaps TRBD1 (5 bases). CDR3 in amino acids: CASRDTGYSPLHF. The CDR3 DNA follows: TGTGCCAGCAGAGATACAGGATATTCACCCCTCCACTTT.